This T cell receptor (beta chain) was identified during a study of blood T cell repertoires in COVID-19. Study-wide context: The cDNA or gDNA used as material had been derived from T cells, B-cell-depleted T cells, or PBMCs.

J was trimmed by 9 bases and V by 0 bases; bases with no gene match: 6. Germline CDR1 MNHEY, CDR2 SMNVEV (reference sequence). The CDR3 extends over 16 amino acids. Libraries were prepared by immunoSEQ multiplex PCR; TCRdb keeps only in-frame clonotypes and omits some of them. The repertoire has about 150,000 clones, roughly 88% of them found once; the top ten carry 6.9%. Seattle patients were enrolled while actively infected and followed longitudinally. The sequenced material came from peripheral blood. The chain employs TRBV27 and TRBJ1-6, with TRBD1 matching 9 bases. The TCR originated in a man of 80 years or more with COVID-19, enrolled during active disease. The CDR3 loop is CASSLSGTGRGSPLHF. The DNA for the CDR3 is TGTGCCAGCAGTTTATCCGGGACAGGGAGGGGTTCACCCCTCCACTTT.